This TCR beta chain was captured in a study of blood T cells in healthy people across ages. General study results and limits: Among T cells, TCR beta diversity per million cells dropped roughly linearly as age rose. The study found more naive CD4+ cells and higher diversity in long-lived than aged donors.

A second PCR, run for roughly 7 to 11 cycles, used a sample-barcoded 5' primer plus a J-beta primer mix. Each single sample gave us at least 2.5 million CDR3-containing paired-end reads. TCRdb fed the 5' RACE reads into MiXCR, producing one record per CDR3 protein. The sample has 1 million to 1.2 million distinct CDR3 sequences; 35% to 40% are singletons. Researchers collected around 11 milliliters of peripheral blood from every single donor. The ends were cut back, 0 bases at V and 1 base at J, with 14 bases in the middle. Per the germline V gene, CDR1 is SGDLS and CDR2 is YYNGEE. The CDR3 consists of 16 residues. With respect to this clonotype: Its matching antigen is unknown.

This sequence originates from a man between 18 and 35 years old in good health. Sequenced material: blood. V and J are TRBV9 and TRBJ2-7; a possible D gene is TRBD2 (7 bases). CDR3 residues: CASSVAEGGGSYEQYF. CDR3 coding DNA: TGTGCCAGCAGCGTAGCTGAGGGGGGGGGATCCTACGAGCAGTACTTC.